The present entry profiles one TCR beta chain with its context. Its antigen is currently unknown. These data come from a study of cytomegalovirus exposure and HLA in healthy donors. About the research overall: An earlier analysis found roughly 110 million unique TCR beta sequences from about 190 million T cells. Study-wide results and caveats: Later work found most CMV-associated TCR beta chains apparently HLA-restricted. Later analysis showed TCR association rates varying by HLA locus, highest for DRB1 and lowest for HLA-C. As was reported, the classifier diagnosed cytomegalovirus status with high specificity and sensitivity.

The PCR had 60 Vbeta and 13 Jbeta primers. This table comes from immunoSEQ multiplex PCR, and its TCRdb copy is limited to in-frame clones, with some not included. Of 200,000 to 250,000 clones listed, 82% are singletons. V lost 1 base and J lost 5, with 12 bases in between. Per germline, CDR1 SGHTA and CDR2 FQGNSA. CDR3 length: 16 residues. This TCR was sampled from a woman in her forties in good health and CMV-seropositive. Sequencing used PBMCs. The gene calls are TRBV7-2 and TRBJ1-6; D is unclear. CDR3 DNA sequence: TGTGCCAGCAGCTTAGGAGGTTCGAGAAATAATTCACCCCTCCACTTT. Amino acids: CASSLGGSRNNSPLHF. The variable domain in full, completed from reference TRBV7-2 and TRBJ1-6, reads GAGVSQSPSNKVTEKGKDVELRCDPISGHTALYWYRQSLGQGLEFLIYFQGNSAPDKSGLPSDRFSAERTGGSVSTLTIQRTQQEDSAVYLCASSLGGSRNNSPLHFGNGTRLTVT.